A single sample gave rise to the 19 T cell receptor beta chains below, sequenced in a study of blood T cell repertoires in COVID-19. Some clones are missing from TCRdb's copy, which holds only in-frame ones; the method was immunoSEQ multiplex PCR. This table holds around 95,000 clones, roughly 92% found once. Sequenced input: peripheral blood. Source of these receptors: a man aged 50 or older with active COVID-19.

This chain uses TRBV5-8 with TRBJ2-2, with TRBD1 as a possible D gene (6 bases). Trimming shortened V by 7 bases and J by 1 base, and 8 bases separated the two germline ends. Germline V lookup: CDR1 SGHTS, CDR2 YDEGEE. CDR3 length: 13 amino acids. This CDR3 reads CASQGKNTGELFF. CDR3 DNA sequence: TGTGCCAGCCAGGGGAAGAACACCGGGGAGCTGTTTTTT.

The chain links TRBV2 to TRBJ2-3; TRBD2 aligns across 8 bases. The CDR3 length is 14 residues. Trimming took 7 bases from V and 0 from J; bases not matched to a gene: 3. CDR1 and CDR2 (germline): SNHLY, FYNNEI. CDR3 protein: CASKLAESTDTQYF. As DNA, the CDR3 is TGTGCCAGCAAACTAGCGGAGAGCACAGATACGCAGTATTTT.

This chain links TRBV10-3 with TRBJ1-1; possible D gene TRBD1, 5 bases. Per germline, CDR1 ENHRY and CDR2 SYGVKD. The CDR3 consists of 16 residues. Trimming removed 8 bases from V and 6 bases from J, with 25 bases in between. The CDR3 region has the DNA TGTGCCATCGGACCCATCGGGGGGGTCCCAAACGCTGAAGCTTTCTTT. It encodes CAIGPIGGVPNAEAFF.

The V call is TRBV11-2, the J call TRBJ1-1; 8 bases fit TRBD1. CDR3 length: 15 amino acids. Per germline, CDR1 SGHAT and CDR2 FQNNGV. The junction had 2 bases not matched to a gene; V was cut back by 2 bases and J by 0 bases. CDR3: CASSLSGGMNTEAFF. The CDR3 DNA sequence: TGTGCCAGCAGCTTATCAGGGGGCATGAACACTGAAGCTTTCTTT.

This chain connects TRBV10-2 to TRBJ1-1; D remains ambiguous. This CDR3 is 14 amino acids long. Germline V CDR1 and CDR2: WSHSY, SAAADI. V gave up 1 base and J gave up 2 bases, with 8 bases separating them. The CDR3 reads CASSELGSNTEAFF. CDR3 nucleotide sequence: TGCGCCAGCAGTGAGTTGGGGAGCAACACTGAAGCTTTCTTT.

The V call is TRBV7-2, the J call TRBJ1-5; 7 bases map to TRBD1. CDR3 length equals 15 residues. The junction had 8 bases not matched to a gene; V was cut back by 5 bases and J by 4 bases. CDR1 is SGHTA, CDR2 FQGNSA, per germline. CDR3 sequence reads: CASSRQQGTNQPQHF. DNA for the CDR3: TGTGCCAGCAGCCGCCAACAGGGGACGAATCAGCCCCAGCATTTT. Using reference TRBV7-2 and TRBJ1-5 for the parts outside the CDR3, the full variable domain is GAGVSQSPSNKVTEKGKDVELRCDPISGHTALYWYRQSLGQGLEFLIYFQGNSAPDKSGLPSDRFSAERTGGSVSTLTIQRTQQEDSAVYLCASSRQQGTNQPQHFGDGTRLSIL.

The chain uses TRBV6-1 and TRBJ1-3, with D possibly matching TRBD1 (6 bases). The germline V gene has CDR1 MNHNS and CDR2 SASEGT. The CDR3 is made up of 15 amino acids. Trimming removed 3 bases at V and 4 bases at J, with 13 bases between. The CDR3 reads CASSDFGGRGNTIYF. DNA for the CDR3: TGTGCCAGCAGTGATTTTGGGGGCAGAGGAAACACCATATATTTT.

The chain employs TRBV19 and TRBJ2-3; D gene uncertain. Germline CDR1 LNHDA, CDR2 SQIVND (reference sequence). The ends were cut back, 3 bases at V and 2 bases at J, with 9 bases in the middle. CDR3 size: 14 residues. The CDR3 here is CASSIGRITDTQYF. For the CDR3, the DNA is TGTGCCAGTAGTATTGGCAGGATCACAGATACGCAGTATTTT. Full variable domain (outside the CDR3, taken from reference TRBV19 and TRBJ2-3): DGGITQSPKYLFRKEGQNVTLSCEQNLNHDAMYWYRQDPGQGLRLIYYSQIVNDFQKGDIAEGYSVSREKKESFPLTVTSAQKNPTAFYLCASSIGRITDTQYFGPGTRLTVL.

This chain joins TRBV4-2 and TRBJ1-1, with D possibly being TRBD1 (6 bases). This CDR3 is 15 amino acids long. Trimming stripped 0 bases from V and 5 bases from J, with 13 bases between. CDR1 is LGHNA and CDR2 is YNFKEQ in the germline V gene. The CDR3 region is CASSQEGGGNTEAFF. CDR3 bases: TGTGCCAGCAGCCAAGAGGGAGGGGGGAATACTGAAGCTTTCTTT.

The rearrangement uses TRBV5-1 and TRBJ2-7; 7 bases align to TRBD1. Germline V lookup: CDR1 SGHRS, CDR2 YFSETQ. CDR3 length: 13 residues. The junction had 4 bases not matched to a gene; V was cut back by 4 bases and J by 3 bases. The CDR3 is CASSTGTDYEQYF. As DNA, the CDR3 is TGCGCCAGCAGCACCGGGACAGACTACGAGCAGTACTTC.

The V gene is TRBV6-5, the J gene TRBJ2-1; 12 bases map to TRBD1. The V gene's germline CDR1 is MNHEY and CDR2 SVGAGI. V shed 3 bases and J 10 bases; nucleotides not matched to a gene: 1. CDR3 length equals 13 residues. The CDR3 bases are TGTGCCAGCAGTTATGGGACAGGGGGCGAGCAGTTCTTC. Protein sequence: CASSYGTGGEQFF.

CDR3 in amino acids: CASSYATGGKRNEQFF. Here the CDR3 DNA reads TGTGCCAGCAGCTACGCGACAGGGGGAAAACGGAATGAGCAGTTCTTC. The chain joins TRBV7-8 to TRBJ2-1, with 9 bases identical to TRBD1. The V gene end was trimmed by 4 bases and the J gene end by 7 bases; junction bases not matched to a gene: 11. Germline values: CDR1 SGHVS, CDR2 FQNEAQ. CDR3 length: 16 residues.

This clone was recorded only once. Other nucleotide sequences from this sample produce the same CDR3. The chain recombines TRBV11-3 with TRBJ1-3; possibly TRBD1 for D (6 bases). Per the germline V gene, CDR1 is SGHNT and CDR2 is YENEEA. The CDR3 spans 16 residues. V dropped 0 bases and J dropped 1 base, with 10 bases sitting between them. The CDR3: CASSLDTGLSGNTIYF. In nucleotides, the CDR3 is TGTGCCAGCAGCTTAGATACAGGGCTGTCTGGAAACACCATATATTTT.

The chain combines TRBV3-1 (or the pseudogene TRBV3-2) with TRBJ1-3; perhaps TRBD1 as D (5 bases). The V end was cut by 4 bases, the J end by 3 bases, with 10 bases between. Germline values: CDR1 LGHDT, CDR2 YNNKEL (reference sequence). The CDR3 has 14 amino acids. CDR3 sequence (DNA): TGTGCCAGCAGCCCTCTAGGGGTTGGAAACACCATATATTTT. Amino acid sequence: CASSPLGVGNTIYF.

The chain carries TRBV7-9 and TRBJ2-2, with D uncertain. This CDR3 spans 14 amino acids. Trimming cost V 1 base and J 2 bases, with 5 bases left between them. Germline V gives CDR1 SEHNR, CDR2 FQNEAQ (reference sequence). The CDR3 sequence: CASSLGLNTGELFF. DNA for the CDR3: TGTGCCAGCAGCTTAGGACTTAACACCGGGGAGCTGTTTTTT.

This chain connects TRBV27 to TRBJ1-1; a possible D gene is TRBD1 (5 bases). The V and J ends lost 6 bases and 1 base respectively, with 15 bases between them. Germline values: CDR1 MNHEY, CDR2 SMNVEV (reference sequence). The CDR3 contains 15 residues. CDR3 sequence (DNA): TGTGCCAGCAGCCACGGGACTTACCAGAACACTGAAGCTTTCTTT. Translating it yields CASSHGTYQNTEAFF.

The rearrangement joins TRBV6-1 to TRBJ2-2, with a weak D call TRBD1 (5 bases). The CDR3 loop spans 16 amino acids. CDR1 is MNHNS, CDR2 SASEGT, per germline. V lost 2 bases to trimming and J lost 8 bases, with 18 bases between them. The CDR3 here is CASSERQGIGAGELFF. CDR3 coding DNA: TGTGCCAGCAGTGAAAGGCAGGGTATAGGCGCTGGGGAGCTGTTTTTT.

V gene TRBV5-4 combines with J gene TRBJ1-2; D unresolved. Germline assignment: CDR1 SGHNT and CDR2 YYREEE (reference sequence). V lost 0 bases to trimming and J lost 8 bases, with 14 bases between them. CDR3 length equals 14 residues. The CDR3, as DNA: TGTGCCAGCAGCTTGGCCGGCAGGACTAGGGGCTACACCTTC. It specifies CASSLAGRTRGYTF.

This rearrangement joins TRBV3-1 (or the pseudogene TRBV3-2) to TRBJ1-2, with D possibly being TRBD1 (5 bases). V lost 6 bases and J lost 8, with 13 bases in between. The CDR3 length is 12 residues. Germline V CDR1 and CDR2: LGHDT, YNNKEL (reference sequence). CDR3 loop: CASRGAGRGYTF. CDR3 nucleotides: TGTGCCAGCAGAGGGGCCGGTCGGGGCTACACCTTC.